This T cell receptor (beta chain) came from a study of cytomegalovirus exposure and HLA in healthy donors. CDR1 and CDR2 from the germline V gene are LNHDA and SQIVND (reference sequence). The V and J ends lost 1 base and 2 bases respectively, with 15 bases between them. The CDR3 runs to 16 residues. PCR used 60 Vbeta primers and 13 Jbeta primers. Generated by immunoSEQ multiplex PCR, the TCRdb table keeps only in-frame clones and is missing some. The sample features 200,000 or so clones, with around 1.1% in its top ten. Note on this clone: The antigen remains undetermined.

General study results and limits: The authors assumed roughly uniform sequencing depth across donors for presence/absence analyses. Researchers catalogued approximately 170 TCR beta chains as cytomegalovirus-associated. Specificity for CMV antigens was confirmed in vitro for a few of the CMV-associated chains. The study carried out a later analysis of TCR beta sequences. It associated some 18,000 of them with specific HLA alleles at a false discovery rate of 0.05.

Sequencing was done on a sample of PBMCs. This chain uses TRBV19 with TRBJ2-7, with TRBD1 as a possible D gene (5 bases). The source of this sequence is a girl aged 2-10 years in good health and CMV-seropositive. DNA for the CDR3: TGTGCCAGTAGTATAGCGGACACGGATTTTACCTACGAGCAGTACTTC. It specifies CASSIADTDFTYEQYF.